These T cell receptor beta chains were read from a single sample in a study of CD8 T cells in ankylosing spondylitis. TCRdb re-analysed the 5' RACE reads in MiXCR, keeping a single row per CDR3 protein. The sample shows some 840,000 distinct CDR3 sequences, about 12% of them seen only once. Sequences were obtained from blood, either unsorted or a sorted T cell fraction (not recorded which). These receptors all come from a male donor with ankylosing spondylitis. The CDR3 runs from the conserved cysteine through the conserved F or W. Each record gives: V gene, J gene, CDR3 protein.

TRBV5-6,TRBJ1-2,CASSSPAGAFYGYTF
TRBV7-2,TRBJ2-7,CASSQGRQSSYEQYF
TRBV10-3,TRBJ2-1,CAISVETSEYNEQFF
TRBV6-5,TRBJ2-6,CASSYRTSPSGANVLTF
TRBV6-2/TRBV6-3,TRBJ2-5,CASGDGTQYF
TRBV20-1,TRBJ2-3,CSARPAEDTQYF
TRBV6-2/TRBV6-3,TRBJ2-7,CASRIPGQGADQYF
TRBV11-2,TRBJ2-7,CASSFSGGWTGGAYEQYF
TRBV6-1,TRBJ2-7,CASLGSWVGREQYF
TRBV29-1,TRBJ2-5,CSVQPWDRPDQETQYF
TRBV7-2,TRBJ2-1,CASSLRDESYNEQFF
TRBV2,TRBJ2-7,CASSGGRAAYEQYF
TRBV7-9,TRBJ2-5,CASSVSQGETQYF
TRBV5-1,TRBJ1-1,CASSLGGWVGTEAFF
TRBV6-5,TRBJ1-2,CASSYSDEPLGVYTF
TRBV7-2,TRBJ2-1,CASSLRRPEEQFF
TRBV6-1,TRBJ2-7,CASRNGRTGGNYEQYF
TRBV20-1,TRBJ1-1,CSAPKRTVNTEAFF
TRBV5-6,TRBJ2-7,CASSGGLPASYEQYF
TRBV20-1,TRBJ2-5,CSARLTGAQETQYF
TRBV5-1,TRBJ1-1,CASSLRGMTSKAFF